These T cell receptor beta chains were read from a single sample in a study of blood T cell repertoires in COVID-19. TCRdb's copy holds only in-frame clones and misses some; the assay was immunoSEQ multiplex PCR. The sample includes roughly 200,000 clones, approximately 85% seen only once; the top ten take about 6.3%. Sequencing was performed on PBMCs or T cells enriched from blood (not recorded which). Source of these receptors: a man aged 40-49 years who had recovered from COVID-19. Both conserved end residues are part of each CDR3. Each record gives: clone size, V gene, J gene, CDR3 length, D gene, CDR3 protein, CDR3 DNA. D genes are given only for firm matches. The size of a clone is reported for some rows only, either as once, few or many, or as a class for expanded clones.

>.|TRBV19|TRBJ2-3|15|.
CASSIRQVGTDTQYF
TGTGCCAGTAGTATCAGACAGGTGGGGACAGATACGCAGTATTTT
>.|TRBV19|TRBJ2-2|22|TRBD1
CASNSRMANPGQGVFPTGELFF
TGTGCCAGTAACAGTCGGATGGCAAATCCGGGACAGGGGGTCTTCCCCACCGGGGAGCTGTTTTTT
>.|TRBV19|TRBJ2-1|14|TRBD1
CASSSLRTGDEQFF
TGTGCCAGTAGTTCCCTCCGGACAGGGGATGAGCAGTTCTTC
>.|TRBV7-9|TRBJ1-4|13|.
CASSLTGNEKLFF
TGTGCCAGCAGCTTAACAGGGAATGAAAAACTGTTTTTT
>many|TRBV7-3|TRBJ2-2|14|TRBD1
CASSLKGATGELFF
TGTGCCAGCAGCTTAAAGGGGGCGACCGGGGAGCTGTTTTTT
>.|TRBV2|TRBJ2-3|12|.
CASTYGGDTQYF
TGTGCCAGCACATACGGGGGAGATACGCAGTATTTT
>.|TRBV25-1|TRBJ1-4|14|.
CASSETDFPEKLFF
TGTGCCAGCAGTGAGACAGATTTCCCCGAAAAACTGTTTTTT
>.|TRBV12-5|TRBJ1-6|23|.
CASGLVRSQGRVGSNSYNSPLHF
TGTGCTAGTGGTTTGGTCCGATCACAGGGCAGGGTAGGGTCAAACTCCTATAATTCACCCCTCCACTTT
>few|TRBV7-3|TRBJ2-5|14|.
CASSSMGGQETQYF
TGTGCCAGCAGCTCGATGGGCGGGCAAGAGACCCAGTACTTC
>.|TRBV28|TRBJ2-6|20|TRBD1
CASSLAGFGTGAGGANVLTF
TGTGCCAGCAGTTTAGCGGGGTTCGGGACAGGGGCAGGTGGGGCCAACGTCCTGACTTTC
>few|TRBV5-1|TRBJ2-5|15|TRBD1
CASSLAGTEKETQYF
TGCGCCAGCAGCTTGGCCGGGACAGAGAAAGAGACCCAGTACTTC
>.|TRBV28|TRBJ2-7|19|TRBD2
CASSFRLAGGPITPYEQYF
TGTGCCAGCAGTTTTCGGCTAGCGGGAGGGCCTATAACCCCCTACGAGCAGTACTTC
>.|TRBV11-3|TRBJ2-7|13|.
CASSRERTYEQYF
TGTGCCAGCAGCCGAGAGAGGACCTACGAGCAGTACTTC
>.|TRBV10-3|TRBJ2-1|15|.
CAISLTPSSYNEQFF
TGTGCCATCAGCTTGACACCGAGCTCCTACAATGAGCAGTTCTTC
>.|TRBV19|TRBJ2-3|15|TRBD1
CASSIPGTGTDTQYF
TGTGCCAGTAGTATTCCGGGGACAGGCACAGATACGCAGTATTTT
>.|TRBV9|TRBJ2-5|15|TRBD2
CASSEAAGGRETQYF
TGTGCCAGCAGCGAGGCAGCGGGGGGGCGCGAGACCCAGTACTTC
>.|TRBV3-1/TRBV3-2|TRBJ2-3|12|.
CASSLIRDTQYF
TGTGCCAGCAGTCTTATTCGGGATACGCAGTATTTT
>.|TRBV24-1|TRBJ2-2|11|.
CATELTGELFF
TGTGCCACCGAGCTTACCGGGGAGCTGTTTTTT
>.|TRBV7-8|TRBJ2-1|19|.
CASSLRRLNRESSYNEQFF
TGTGCCAGCAGCCTTAGGCGTTTAAACAGGGAAAGCTCCTACAATGAGCAGTTCTTC
>.|TRBV7-9|TRBJ1-4|13|.
CASGRELIEKLFF
TGTGCCAGCGGGCGGGAGTTAATTGAAAAACTGTTTTTT
>.|TRBV5-5|TRBJ1-2|14|TRBD1
CASSWDRVNYGYTF
TGTGCCAGCTCCTGGGACAGAGTTAACTATGGCTACACCTTC
>.|TRBV19|TRBJ2-6|18|TRBD1
CASRGTGGAISGANVLTF
TGTGCCAGTCGCGGGACAGGGGGCGCCATTTCTGGGGCCAACGTCCTGACTTTC
>.|TRBV11-2|TRBJ1-2|14|.
CASSLRGGYYGYTF
TGTGCCAGCAGCTTACGGGGAGGATACTATGGCTACACCTTC
>.|TRBV6-6|TRBJ1-5|12|.
CASSLFNQPQHF
TGTGCCAGCAGTTTATTTAATCAGCCCCAGCATTTT
>.|TRBV12-3/TRBV12-4|TRBJ1-6|13|.
CASRPVENSPLHF
TGTGCCAGCAGGCCTGTAGAAAATTCACCCCTCCACTTT
>once|TRBV2|TRBJ1-4|15|.
CASRRSEASNEKLFF
TGTGCCAGCAGGAGGTCAGAAGCCTCGAATGAAAAACTGTTTTTT
>.|TRBV18|TRBJ2-5|16|TRBD2
CASSPSGTSGPGTQYF
TGTGCCAGCTCACCGTCCGGGACTAGCGGCCCCGGGACCCAGTACTTC
>few|TRBV9|TRBJ2-3|15|TRBD2
CASSASGTSTDTQYF
TGTGCCAGCAGCGCTAGCGGGACTAGCACAGATACGCAGTATTTT
>.|TRBV2|TRBJ1-2|15|TRBD1
CASQSHRGRVYGYTF
TGTGCCAGCCAATCTCACAGGGGGCGAGTTTATGGCTACACCTTC
>few|TRBV7-9|TRBJ2-6|15|.
CASSLFPSGANVLTF
TGTGCCAGCAGTCTTTTTCCCTCTGGGGCCAACGTCCTGACTTTC
>few|TRBV7-2|TRBJ1-2|13|TRBD1
CASSWGQDHGYTF
TGTGCCAGCAGCTGGGGACAGGACCATGGCTACACCTTC
>.|TRBV7-9|TRBJ2-1|15|TRBD2
CASSATSGSLDEQFF
TGTGCCAGCAGCGCTACTAGCGGGAGTCTCGATGAGCAGTTCTTC
>.|TRBV14|TRBJ2-3|16|.
CASSLQTGPPPDTQYF
TGTGCCAGCAGCCTTCAGACAGGCCCCCCCCCAGATACGCAGTATTTT
>many|TRBV30|TRBJ2-5|14|.
CAWSLGAGQETQYF
TGTGCCTGGAGTCTTGGGGCCGGACAAGAGACCCAGTACTTC
>.|TRBV25-1|TRBJ1-2|14|.
CASSDKEGFYGYTF
TGTGCCAGCAGTGATAAAGAGGGTTTCTATGGCTACACCTTC
>.|TRBV19|TRBJ2-7|15|.
CASSTNRLAAGEQYF
TGTGCCAGTAGTACCAACCGATTAGCGGCTGGCGAGCAGTACTTC
>.|TRBV2|TRBJ1-3|13|TRBD1
CASSVQGGNTIYF
TGTGCCAGCAGTGTACAGGGGGGAAACACCATATATTTT
>few|TRBV5-1|TRBJ1-2|12|.
CASSLEGSSYTF
TGCGCCAGCAGCTTGGAGGGGTCGAGCTACACCTTC
>.|TRBV5-4|TRBJ1-2|13|.
CASTGGQVDGYTF
TGTGCCAGCACGGGGGGGCAGGTGGATGGCTACACCTTC
>.|TRBV4-2|TRBJ1-2|17|TRBD1
CASSQDAGTGGSSGYTF
TGTGCCAGCAGCCAAGACGCCGGGACAGGGGGCTCTAGTGGCTACACCTTC
>.|TRBV4-1|TRBJ1-1|18|TRBD1
CASSPPLGQGAVNTEAFF
TGCGCCAGCAGCCCACCTCTCGGACAGGGGGCGGTTAACACTGAAGCTTTCTTT
>.|TRBV30|TRBJ1-1|13|.
CAWSMRANTEAFF
TGTGCCTGGAGTATGAGGGCGAACACTGAAGCTTTCTTT
>.|TRBV15|TRBJ2-1|18|.
CATSRVGLGASSYNEQFF
TGTGCCACCAGCAGAGTGGGACTGGGAGCGAGCTCCTACAATGAGCAGTTCTTC
>.|TRBV5-5|TRBJ1-1|16|.
CASSLNVGRANTEAFF
TGTGCCAGCAGCCTGAATGTTGGCAGGGCGAACACTGAAGCTTTCTTT
>.|TRBV4-2|TRBJ2-1|16|TRBD2
CASSRGLAGFYNEQFF
TGTGCCAGCAGCCGCGGACTAGCGGGGTTCTACAATGAGCAGTTCTTC
>.|TRBV6-1|TRBJ1-1|16|.
CASSEVFLTLNTEAFF
TGTGCCAGCAGTGAGGTCTTTTTGACACTGAACACTGAAGCTTTCTTT
>.|TRBV5-1|TRBJ2-1|16|TRBD2
CASSLGGLADYNEQFF
TGCGCCAGCAGCTTGGGGGGACTAGCGGACTACAATGAGCAGTTCTTC
>few|TRBV2|TRBJ1-6|15|TRBD1
CASGSTTGANSPLHF
TGTGCCAGCGGTAGCACCACAGGGGCAAATTCACCCCTCCACTTT
>.|TRBV19|TRBJ1-1|13|.
CASTQAGATEAFF
TGTGCCAGTACCCAGGCAGGGGCGACTGAAGCTTTCTTT
>.|TRBV24-1|TRBJ1-5|16|TRBD1
CATSDGRQGFSQPQHF
TGTGCCACCAGTGATGGCCGACAGGGGTTCTCTCAGCCCCAGCATTTT
>.|TRBV5-1|TRBJ2-1|13|.
CASSLAAANEQFF
TGCGCCAGCAGCTTGGCCGCGGCCAATGAGCAGTTCTTC
>.|TRBV7-6|TRBJ1-2|14|TRBD1
CASSLDRGSRGYTF
TGTGCCAGCAGCCTGGACAGGGGTAGTCGCGGCTACACCTTC
>.|TRBV25-1|TRBJ1-1|12|.
CAVKTAGTEAFF
TGTGCCGTAAAGACAGCCGGGACTGAAGCTTTCTTT
>.|TRBV5-4|TRBJ1-1|13|.
CASSTNINTEAFF
TGTGCCAGCAGCACAAACATTAACACTGAAGCTTTCTTT
>.|TRBV13|TRBJ2-5|16|TRBD1
CASSSRDRGFKETQYF
TGTGCCAGCAGCTCCCGGGACAGGGGTTTCAAAGAGACCCAGTACTTC
>.|TRBV6-1|TRBJ2-1|16|TRBD2
CASSGPSGGFYNEQFF
TGTGCCAGCAGTGGGCCTAGCGGGGGCTTCTACAATGAGCAGTTCTTC
>.|TRBV7-9|TRBJ2-3|16|.
CASSPPAYQEGDTQYF
TGTGCCAGCTCCCCCCCGGCCTACCAAGAGGGAGATACGCAGTATTTT
>.|TRBV7-8|TRBJ2-7|15|TRBD2
CASSSQRELSHEQYF
TGTGCCAGCAGCTCGCAGCGGGAGTTATCCCACGAGCAGTACTTC
>few|TRBV7-8|TRBJ1-1|14|.
CASSLLGLNTEAFF
TGTGCCAGCAGCTTACTGGGCCTGAACACTGAAGCTTTCTTT